A single sample gave rise to the 19 T cell receptor beta chains below, sequenced in a study of T cell repertoires in cytomegalovirus infection. Their specific antigens are unknown. TCRdb re-derived calls from the reads in MiXCR, one entry per CDR3 protein. This table has approximately 1,000,000 distinct CDR3 sequences, approximately 31% appearing once. Sequencing was performed on cultured CD8+ T cells from PBMCs, taken from culture after CMV antigen stimulation. Source of these receptors: a human donor in good health (CMV status not recorded). Some clones in this sample may be carry-over from other donors' samples.

This chain links TRBV12-3 or TRBV12-4 with TRBJ1-3, with 10 bases that match TRBD1. The J segment lost 2 bases and the V segment lost 6 bases, leaving 7 bases of the junction unmatched. The CDR3 has 16 amino acids. CDR3 amino acids: CASRTRGQGAGNTIYF. The CDR3 region has the DNA TGTGCCAGCAGAACCCGCGGACAGGGGGCTGGAAACACCATATATTTT.

This clonotype was counted a few times. The chain links TRBV2 to TRBJ2-1; 10 positions agree with TRBD2. Trimming at V came to 8 bases and at J to 4 bases, leaving 14 bases not matched to a gene. Germline-derived CDR1 and CDR2 are SNHLY and FYNNEI. This CDR3 is 17 amino acids long. The CDR3 DNA reads TGTGCCAGCTCGAATACCCTCGGGACTAGCGTGTACAATGAGCAGTTCTTC. As protein: CASSNTLGTSVYNEQFF.

A note on this clonotype: Just one base apart from a much larger clone, this may be a read error. It is unclear where the CDR3 begins or ends on the DNA, so no DNA is shown, and the CDR3 is as TCRdb lists it. The chain links TRBV7-6 to TRBJ2-1; the table's D call, TRBD1, has no DNA check behind it. Both ends counted, the CDR3 spans 17 residues. The germline gives CDR1 SGHVS, CDR2 FNYEAQ. CDR3 in amino acids: CASSLWGWGTSDNERFF.

This chain joins TRBV15 and TRBJ1-5; TRBD1 matches at 7 bases. CDR3 size: 15 residues. Germline CDR1 and CDR2: LNHNV and YYDKDF (reference sequence). With 3 bases clipped from V and 4 bases from J, the junction kept 6 bases outside the gene matches. CDR3 loop: CATSSPGQDNQPQHF. The DNA of the CDR3 is TGTGCCACCAGCAGCCCCGGACAGGATAATCAGCCCCAGCATTTT.

The chain carries TRBV19 and TRBJ2-1; 10 positions agree with TRBD2. The CDR3 runs to 16 residues. CDR1 and CDR2 from the germline V gene are LNHDA and SQIVND (reference sequence). The junction had 10 bases not matched to a gene; V was cut back by 6 bases and J by 5 bases. CDR3 DNA: TGTGCCAGTAGCCCCCCTCTAGCGGGGGACAACAATGAGCAGTTCTTC. It is translated as CASSPPLAGDNNEQFF.

This clonotype was counted ten times or more. V is TRBV7-9 and J is TRBJ2-7, with 7 bases that match TRBD1. The CDR3 consists of 15 residues. With 1 base clipped from V and 7 bases from J, the junction kept 10 bases outside the gene matches. Germline V CDR1 and CDR2: SEHNR, FQNEAQ (reference sequence). The CDR3 region has the DNA TGTGCCAGCAGCTTAGGGGACAGAAGAACGGAAGAGCAGTACGTC. Translating it yields CASSLGDRRTEEQYV.

This chain joins TRBV10-2 and TRBJ2-7; tentatively, D is TRBD2 (6 bases). V was cut by 4 bases and J by 0 bases, with 10 bases left in between. Germline-derived CDR1 and CDR2 are WSHSY and SAAADI. This CDR3 comprises 14 residues. The CDR3 DNA reads TGCGCCAGCAGTGGGGACGGGAGCTCCTACGAGCAGTACTTC. Translation: CASSGDGSSYEQYF.

The chain is built from TRBV10-3 and TRBJ2-5; D uncertain. CDR3 size: 13 residues. Trimming removed 1 base at V and 5 bases at J, with 8 bases between. The germline V gene encodes CDR1 ENHRY and CDR2 SYGVKD. CDR3 amino acids: CAISEWVGETQYF. As DNA, the CDR3 is TGTGCCATCAGTGAGTGGGTAGGGGAGACCCAGTACTTC.

This chain connects TRBV6-2 or TRBV6-3 to TRBJ2-7; 9 bases map to TRBD2. Trimming removed 7 bases from V and 0 bases from J; junction bases left unmatched: 7. The CDR3 contains 15 residues. Germline V gene sequence: CDR1 MNHEY, CDR2 SVGEGT. The CDR3 DNA is TGTGCCAGCACTTTTAGCGGGGGATTCTCCTACGAGCAGTACGTC. As protein: CASTFSGGFSYEQYV.

This clonotype was seen at least ten times. CDR3: CASSFYQETQYF. CDR3 sequence (DNA): TGTGCCAGCAGCTTCTACCAAGAGACCCAGTACTTC. This sequence joins TRBV7-8 and TRBJ2-5; D remains ambiguous. The CDR3 is 12 amino acids. The germline CDR1 and CDR2 sequences are SGHVS and FQNEAQ. Trimming removed 3 bases from V and 0 bases from J, with 2 bases in between.

The chain joins TRBV27 to TRBJ1-2, with 7 positions matching TRBD1. Germline trimming cut 5 bases from V and 5 bases from J; bases unmatched to any gene: 8. CDR3 length: 14 residues. Germline loops: CDR1 MNHEY, CDR2 SMNVEV (reference sequence). CDR3 DNA sequence: TGTGCCAGCAGTCCCAGGGACAGTTCGTATGGCTACACCTTC. This translates into CASSPRDSSYGYTF.

The rearrangement links TRBV11-2 to TRBJ2-2, with D tentatively TRBD1 (5 bases). CDR1 SGHAT and CDR2 FQNNGV come from the germline V gene. The germline V and J ends were trimmed by 2 bases and 1 base, with 20 bases remaining between them. This CDR3 comprises 19 residues. CDR3 loop: CASSLRRPGQGENTGELFF. CDR3 DNA sequence: TGTGCCAGCAGCTTAAGACGACCAGGACAAGGGGAGAACACCGGGGAGCTGTTTTTT.

This clonotype occurred many times. The chain links TRBV7-9 to TRBJ2-1, with 7 bases matching TRBD1. Trimming at V came to 5 bases and at J to 1 base, leaving 8 bases not matched to a gene. Germline values: CDR1 SEHNR, CDR2 FQNEAQ (reference sequence). The CDR3 is 16 amino acids. CDR3 nucleotide sequence: TGTGCCAGCAGCCCAAGGGACAGCGAATCCTACAATGAGCAGTTCTTC. This encodes CASSPRDSESYNEQFF.

In its sample, this clonotype was seen once. The chain uses TRBV28 and TRBJ2-2; 14 bases are shared with TRBD2. The CDR3 spans 17 residues. The trim removed 6 bases at V and 2 bases at J, leaving 5 bases unmatched. Germline V CDR1 and CDR2: MDHEN, SYDVKM. The CDR3, as DNA: TGTGCCAGCAGCCACGGGACTAGCGGGAGTAACACCGGGGAGCTGTTTTTT. Its protein product is CASSHGTSGSNTGELFF.

The chain employs TRBV7-6 and TRBJ2-5; D unresolved. Germline CDR1 reads SGHVS; CDR2 reads FNYEAQ. The CDR3 length is 13 residues. The V end was cut by 6 bases, the J end by 0 bases, with 8 bases between. CDR3 sequence (DNA): TGTGCCAGCAGTCACCCCAACCAAGAGACCCAGTACTTC. It translates to CASSHPNQETQYF.

The chain's CDR3 is CASSSFSGGAYNEQFF. The CDR3 DNA reads TGTGCCAGCAGTTCCTTTAGCGGGGGGGCCTACAATGAGCAGTTCTTC. The chain combines TRBV28 with TRBJ2-1; 11 positions agree with TRBD2. This CDR3 has 16 residues. Germline CDR1 reads MDHEN; CDR2 reads SYDVKM. With V trimmed by 4 bases and J by 2 bases, 4 bases remained unmatched.

Only a few counts were recorded for this clonotype. This chain connects TRBV27 to TRBJ2-3; 7 nucleotides line up with TRBD2. Germline CDR1 MNHEY, CDR2 SMNVEV (reference sequence). Germline trimming cut 5 bases from V and 6 bases from J; bases unmatched to any gene: 8. The CDR3 contains 14 residues. The CDR3, as DNA: TGTGCCAGCAGTATACTAGCGAGTCCGGATACGCAGTATTTT. It yields the protein CASSILASPDTQYF.

This chain joins TRBV29-1 and TRBJ1-2; TRBD1 aligns across 7 bases. Trimming cost V 4 bases and J 6 bases; bases outside gene matches: 8. Germline assignment: CDR1 SQVTM and CDR2 ANQGSEA. The CDR3 sequence is 13 residues long. The CDR3 DNA reads TGCAGCGTTGCAGAGGGGGACAGAGATGGCTACACCTTC. Translation gives CSVAEGDRDGYTF.

This rearrangement joins TRBV6-5 to TRBJ1-4; maybe TRBD1 (5 bases). Germline loops: CDR1 MNHEY, CDR2 SVGAGI. The CDR3 is made up of 17 amino acids. The V gene lost 1 base and the J gene lost 0 bases, with 12 bases spanning the gap. The CDR3 coding sequence is TGTGCCAGCAGTTACTTCACTATAGGGGCAACTAATGAAAAACTGTTTTTT. Its translation is CASSYFTIGATNEKLFF.